A single sample gave rise to the 25 T cell receptor beta chains below, sequenced in a study of CD8+ T cells in alopecia areata. Treatment described: oral pan-JAK inhibitor, 5-10 mg twice daily. RNA extraction and reverse transcription yielded cDNA as sequencing template. Assay: immunoSEQ multiplex PCR; the TCRdb copy retains only in-frame clones and omits some. Here the sample spans some 42,000 clones, 80% to 95% being singletons. The sample consisted of CD8+ T cells sorted from blood, taken at week 24, from a patient treated with tofacitinib. Every receptor here comes from a human donor with alopecia areata.

This chain links TRBV25-1 with TRBJ2-3; D may be TRBD2 (5 bases). The ends were cut back, 0 bases at V and 6 bases at J, with 16 bases in the middle. CDR1 MGHDK and CDR2 SYGVNS come from the germline V gene. The CDR3 contains 16 residues. The CDR3 region has the DNA TGTGCCAGCAGTGAATATAGGAGGTCTTCGCGGGATACGCAGTATTTT. Its protein product is CASSEYRRSSRDTQYF.

The rearrangement links TRBV28 to TRBJ2-1; D perhaps matches TRBD2 (6 bases). V was pared by 4 bases and J by 5 bases, with 12 bases between. Germline lookup yields CDR1 MDHEN and CDR2 SYDVKM. This CDR3 has 14 residues. For the CDR3, the DNA is TGTGCCAGCAGTTCCCCGGGACTCAACAATGAGCAGTTCTTC. It specifies CASSSPGLNNEQFF.

As for this clone: Distinct nucleotide sequences in the sample also encode this CDR3. V is TRBV6-5 and J is TRBJ2-6; possible D gene TRBD1, 6 bases. V was trimmed by 0 bases and J by 1 base, leaving 7 bases between them. The CDR3 has 16 amino acids. The germline V gene encodes CDR1 MNHEY and CDR2 SVGAGI. The chain's CDR3 is CASSYSTGSGANVLTF. As DNA, the CDR3 is TGTGCCAGCAGTTACTCAACAGGGTCTGGGGCCAACGTCCTGACTTTC.

The chain recombines TRBV7-9 with TRBJ2-5; 9 nucleotides align to TRBD2. The CDR3 contains 14 residues. CDR1 and CDR2 from the germline V gene are SEHNR and FQNEAQ (reference sequence). The trim removed 3 bases at V and 2 bases at J, leaving 1 base unmatched. As DNA, the CDR3 is TGTGCCAGCAGCTTGGCGGGGGGGCAAGAGACCCAGTACTTC. Its translation is CASSLAGGQETQYF. Based on the CDR3 plus reference TRBV7-9 and TRBJ2-5, the full variable domain is DTGVSQNPRHKITKRGQNVTFRCDPISEHNRLYWYRQTLGQGPEFLTYFQNEAQLEKSRLLSDRFSAERPKGSFSTLEIQRTEQGDSAMYLCASSLAGGQETQYFGPGTRLLVL.

The gene calls are TRBV19 and TRBJ2-1; D unclear. The V end lost 6 bases, the J end lost 2 bases, and 14 bases lay between the germline ends. The CDR3 is 15 residues long. Germline values: CDR1 LNHDA, CDR2 SQIVND (reference sequence). CDR3 sequence (DNA): TGTGCCAGTAGCCGAATCCTGGGCCCCTACAATGAGCAGTTCTTC. It encodes CASSRILGPYNEQFF.

This chain joins TRBV15 and TRBJ2-5; 7 bases are a match to TRBD1. The DNA matches TRBJ2-7 better at its end, which makes the J call doubtful. This CDR3 comprises 17 residues. CDR1 is LNHNV, CDR2 YYDKDF, per germline (reference sequence). CDR3 sequence (DNA): TGTGCCACCAGCACACTAAAAACCGGGACAGCTTTTTACGAGCAGTACTTC. It is translated as CATSTLKTGTAFYEQYF.

This chain joins TRBV5-5 and TRBJ2-7; possibly TRBD1 for D (6 bases). V lost 4 bases and J lost 2, with 13 bases in between. Germline V gene sequence: CDR1 SGHKS, CDR2 YYEKEE (reference sequence). CDR3 size: 14 residues. The CDR3 loop reads CASSQEDSPYEQYF. The CDR3 DNA reads as TGTGCCAGCAGCCAAGAGGACAGCCCCTACGAGCAGTACTTC.

The sample holds a few counts of this clone. The CDR3 sequence: CASSEGGGAETQYF. The CDR3 DNA follows: TGTGCCAGCAGTGAAGGAGGGGGCGCGGAGACCCAGTACTTC. V usage is TRBV6-1 and J usage is TRBJ2-5; 7 nucleotides align to TRBD1. V was clipped by 1 base and J by 5 bases; unmatched bases: 4. There are 14 residues in the CDR3. The germline gives CDR1 MNHNS, CDR2 SASEGT.

V gene TRBV6-4 combines with J gene TRBJ2-1; 14 bases align to TRBD2. Per the germline V gene, CDR1 is MRHNA and CDR2 is SNTAGT. This CDR3 contains 15 residues. The trim removed 3 bases at V and 6 bases at J, leaving 1 base unmatched. The CDR3 loop is CASSEGLAGGNEQFF. The CDR3 DNA follows: TGTGCCAGCAGTGAAGGACTAGCGGGGGGCAATGAGCAGTTCTTC.

The rearrangement uses TRBV6-1 and TRBJ2-7, with D possibly TRBD1 on 6 matching bases. The CDR3 totals 13 residues. Germline loops: CDR1 MNHNS, CDR2 SASEGT. V gave up 6 bases and J gave up 6 bases, with 15 bases separating them. DNA of the CDR3: TGTGCCAGCAGAACAGGGTCGCAAGGCGAGCAGTACTTC. It translates to CASRTGSQGEQYF.

The V call is TRBV7-9, the J call TRBJ2-7; no firm D call. This CDR3 is 15 amino acids long. V was trimmed by 2 bases and J by 3 bases, leaving 14 bases between them. Germline loops: CDR1 SEHNR, CDR2 FQNEAQ (reference sequence). As DNA, the CDR3 is TGTGCCAGCAGCTTAAATAAGGGCCCTGACTACGAGCAGTACTTC. It is translated as CASSLNKGPDYEQYF.

The gene calls are TRBV9 and TRBJ2-7; D is possibly TRBD1 or TRBD2 (5 bases each). Per germline, CDR1 SGDLS and CDR2 YYNGEE. V gave up 4 bases and J gave up 5 bases, with 22 bases separating them. The CDR3 runs 16 residues. The CDR3 DNA sequence: TGTGCCAGCAGCTTCGGGGCAACCGGGACCGGAGACGAGCAGTACTTC. This gives the protein CASSFGATGTGDEQYF.

The DNA for the CDR3 is TGTGCCAGCAGATCCAAGACAGGGTTCGAGCAGTACTTC. Protein product: CASRSKTGFEQYF. The chain carries TRBV28 and TRBJ2-5, with 7 bases identical to TRBD1. The J call could be wrong; TRBJ2-7 is a better fit for the DNA end. CDR3 length equals 13 residues. The germline CDR1 and CDR2 sequences are MDHEN and SYDVKM.

The gene calls are TRBV27 and TRBJ2-2, with 10 positions matching TRBD1. The CDR3 totals 17 residues. Germline lookup yields CDR1 MNHEY and CDR2 SMNVEV (reference sequence). Losses at the gene ends were 0 bases for V and 7 bases for J; bases not matched to a gene: 8. CDR3: CASSLSLGTGVGGELFF. The CDR3 DNA reads TGTGCCAGCAGTTTATCCCTCGGGACAGGGGTCGGCGGGGAGCTGTTTTTT.

The DNA of the CDR3 is TGTGCCAGCAGTTTCAACAGTCCCTACAATGAGCAGTTCTTC. Protein product: CASSFNSPYNEQFF. V is TRBV6-5 and J is TRBJ2-1; D gene unclear. Germline assignment: CDR1 MNHEY and CDR2 SVGAGI. The CDR3 loop spans 14 amino acids. V lost 4 bases to trimming and J lost 2 bases, with 9 bases between them.

The V and J genes are TRBV27 and TRBJ2-7; D possibly corresponds to TRBD2 (5 bases). V was shortened by 2 bases and J by 7 bases, with 18 bases between the two germline ends. CDR3 length equals 15 residues. Germline CDR1 and CDR2: MNHEY and SMNVEV (reference sequence). The DNA for the CDR3 is TGTGCCAGCAGTTTAGATAGCAGCGGCTTGAGAGAGCAGTACTTC. Its translation is CASSLDSSGLREQYF.

The chain uses TRBV7-8 and TRBJ2-3; D possibly matches TRBD1 or TRBD2 (5 bases each). V was trimmed by 5 bases and J by 4 bases, leaving 19 bases between them. The length of the CDR3 is 16 residues. Germline V lookup: CDR1 SGHVS, CDR2 FQNEAQ. The CDR3 sequence is CASSPKLGVLADTQYF. The DNA of the CDR3 is TGTGCCAGCAGCCCAAAACTGGGGGTCCTGGCAGATACGCAGTATTTT.

The V and J genes are TRBV18 and TRBJ1-1, with D perhaps TRBD1 (6 bases). The CDR3 extends over 16 amino acids. Germline CDR1 KGHSH, CDR2 LQKENI. V lost 3 bases to trimming and J lost 3 bases, with 17 bases between them. CDR3 in DNA: TGTGCCAGCTCACCTAAGGGGGTCCCCTGGGACACTGAAGCTTTCTTT. Amino acids: CASSPKGVPWDTEAFF.

The gene calls are TRBV2 and TRBJ2-7; D is uncertain. The CDR3 spans 11 residues. CDR1 is SNHLY, CDR2 FYNNEI, per germline. Trimming removed 7 bases from V and 6 bases from J, with 10 bases in between. The CDR3 spells CASTQGGEQYF. The CDR3 DNA is TGTGCCAGCACCCAAGGTGGCGAGCAGTACTTC. Combining the CDR3 with reference TRBV2 and TRBJ2-7 gives the whole variable domain EPEVTQTPSHQVTQMGQEVILRCVPISNHLYFYWYRQILGQKVEFLVSFYNNEISEKSEIFDDQFSVERPDGSNFTLKIRSTKLEDSAMYFCASTQGGEQYFGPGTRLTVT.

This chain's CDR3 is CASSSGLAGAYEQYF. The CDR3 DNA follows: TGTGCCAGCAGCTCAGGACTAGCGGGGGCCTACGAGCAGTACTTC. The chain couples TRBV7-9 to TRBJ2-7; TRBD2 matches 13 bases. Germline CDR1 reads SEHNR; CDR2 reads FQNEAQ (reference sequence). With 4 bases clipped from V and 2 bases from J, the junction kept 2 bases outside the gene matches. This CDR3 comprises 15 residues.

The chain carries TRBV6-5 and TRBJ1-2; no definite D call. The ends were cut back, 1 base at V and 1 base at J, with 4 bases in the middle. Germline values: CDR1 MNHEY, CDR2 SVGAGI. This CDR3 spans 13 amino acids. The CDR3 nucleotides read TGTGCCAGCAGTTACTTCAGTAACTATGGCTACACCTTC. Translation: CASSYFSNYGYTF.

This clone occurred a few times. V gene TRBV30 combines with J gene TRBJ2-3, with a tentative D call TRBD2 (6 bases). This CDR3 has 13 amino acids. V lost 3 bases and J lost 5, with 12 bases in between. Germline-derived CDR1 and CDR2 are GTSNPN and SVGIG (reference sequence). The CDR3 DNA is TGTGCCTGGAGCGGAGGGCGGTTAGATACGCAGTATTTT. Its translation is CAWSGGRLDTQYF. Together with reference TRBV30 and TRBJ2-3, the CDR3 gives the full variable domain: SQTIHQWPATLVQPVGSPLSLECTVEGTSNPNLYWYRQAAGRGLQLLFYSVGIGQISSEVPQNLSASRPQDRQFILSSKKLLLSDSGFYLCAWSGGRLDTQYFGPGTRLTVL.

This rearrangement joins TRBV28 to TRBJ2-5, with 7 bases lining up with TRBD1. V trimming: 5 bases; J trimming: 3 bases; junction bases outside the gene matches: 12. CDR3 length: 16 residues. The germline V gene encodes CDR1 MDHEN and CDR2 SYDVKM. The CDR3, as DNA: TGTGCCAGCAGTGACAGGGAAGGGGAGCTAGAAGAGACCCAGTACTTC. Translated, it gives CASSDREGELEETQYF.

Only one count was recorded for this clone. V and J are TRBV7-9 and TRBJ1-3, with no clear D. Germline CDR1 reads SEHNR; CDR2 reads FQNEAQ (reference sequence). This CDR3 is 13 amino acids long. V lost 5 bases and J 4 bases, leaving 9 bases between the germline ends. DNA of the CDR3: TGTGCCAGCAGCCCGGCGGTAGGAAACACCATATATTTT. As protein: CASSPAVGNTIYF.

The rearrangement uses TRBV7-3 and TRBJ2-1, with 8 bases that match TRBD1. J lost 6 bases, V lost 2 bases, and 3 bases had no gene match. CDR3 length: 14 amino acids. Germline V gene lookup returns CDR1 SGHTA and CDR2 FQGTGA. The CDR3 loop reads CASSLSDRGNEQFF. CDR3 bases: TGTGCCAGCAGCTTATCCGACAGGGGCAATGAGCAGTTCTTC.